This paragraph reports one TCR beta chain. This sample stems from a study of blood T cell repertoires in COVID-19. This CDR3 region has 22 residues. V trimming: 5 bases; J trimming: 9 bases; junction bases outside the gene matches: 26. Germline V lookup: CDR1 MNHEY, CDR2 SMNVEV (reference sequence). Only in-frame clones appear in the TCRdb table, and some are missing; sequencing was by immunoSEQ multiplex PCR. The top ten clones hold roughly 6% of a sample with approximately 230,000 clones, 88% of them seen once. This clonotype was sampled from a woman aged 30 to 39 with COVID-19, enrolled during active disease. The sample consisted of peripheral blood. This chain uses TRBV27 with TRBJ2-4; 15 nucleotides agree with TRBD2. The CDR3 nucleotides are TGTGCCAGCAGTGCACCCCCGGGACTAGCGGGAGGCGAAACCCATAAAGGAAGCATTCAGTACTTC. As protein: CASSAPPGLAGGETHKGSIQYF.